These 29 T cell receptor beta chains came from one sample sequenced in a study of T cell responses to AZD1222 COVID-19 vaccine. Sequencing was performed with immunoSEQ multiplex PCR; in TCRdb, only in-frame clones are kept and a portion is missing. In the table there are more than 85,000 clones, about 90% of which are singletons. Source: peripheral blood, taken 28 days after the second AZD1222 dose. Every receptor here comes from an adult who received the AZD1222 COVID-19 vaccine.

The chain links TRBV5-6 to TRBJ2-1; D assignment may be TRBD1 or TRBD2 (5 bases each). CDR1 and CDR2 from the germline V gene are SGHDT and YYEEEE. The CDR3 runs to 16 residues. V lost 3 bases and J 6 bases, leaving 19 bases between the germline ends. The CDR3 DNA sequence: TGTGCCAGCAGCTCTAAGAATAAGGTGGGGGTCAATGAGCAGTTCTTC. Translated: CASSSKNKVGVNEQFF.

This clone was seen only a few times. The rearrangement links TRBV7-8 to TRBJ2-1; 9 bases fit TRBD2. From germline, CDR1 is SGHVS and CDR2 FQNEAQ. The J segment lost 4 bases and the V segment lost 0 bases, leaving 7 bases of the junction unmatched. This CDR3 region has 17 residues. CDR3 residues: CASSLAISGSWYNEQFF. The CDR3 DNA sequence: TGTGCCAGCAGCTTAGCGATTAGCGGGAGCTGGTACAATGAGCAGTTCTTC.

This clone was detected a few times. CDR3 nucleotides: TGTGCCAGTAACCGACATCATCCAGGGGCTGGAAACACCATATATTTT. The encoded protein is CASNRHHPGAGNTIYF. The genes are TRBV19 and TRBJ1-3; TRBD1 might be the D (6 bases). The CDR3 runs 16 residues. V lost 7 bases to trimming and J lost 2 bases, with 18 bases between them. Germline-derived CDR1 and CDR2 are LNHDA and SQIVND (reference sequence).

The chain joins TRBV19 to TRBJ2-2, with 8 positions matching TRBD2. Per germline, CDR1 LNHDA and CDR2 SQIVND (reference sequence). This CDR3 comprises 17 residues. After removal of 5 bases from V and 2 bases from J, the junction contained 10 bases not matched to a gene. CDR3: CASSLPAGGENTGELFF. The CDR3 region has the DNA TGTGCCAGTAGTCTCCCCGCGGGGGGCGAAAACACCGGGGAGCTGTTTTTT.

V is TRBV7-9 and J is TRBJ2-7; 8 positions agree with TRBD2. Germline CDR1 is SEHNR and CDR2 is FQNEAQ (reference sequence). Losses at the gene ends were 5 bases for V and 4 bases for J; bases not matched to a gene: 13. This CDR3 region has 16 residues. The CDR3 loop reads CASSPSGSGSSYEQYF. The CDR3 nucleotides read TGTGCCAGCAGCCCCTCGGGGAGCGGGAGTAGTTACGAGCAGTACTTC.

The chain links TRBV19 to TRBJ1-5; D is uncertain. CDR3 length equals 14 residues. Looked up from germline, CDR1 is LNHDA and CDR2 is SQIVND (reference sequence). V was trimmed by 0 bases and J by 0 bases, leaving 3 bases between them. CDR3 region: CASSIEDSNQPQHF. The CDR3 DNA sequence: TGTGCCAGTAGTATAGAGGATAGCAATCAGCCCCAGCATTTT.

This rearrangement joins TRBV2 to TRBJ1-6; possible D gene TRBD1, 6 bases. The V end was cut by 1 base, the J end by 10 bases, with 8 bases between. The CDR3 totals 13 residues. Germline values: CDR1 SNHLY, CDR2 FYNNEI. The CDR3 nucleotides read TGTGCCAGCAGTGAAGAGGGGGGATCACCCCTCCACTTT. Its translation: CASSEEGGSPLHF.

This sequence joins TRBV5-4 and TRBJ1-1; D gene uncertain. CDR3 length equals 14 residues. V was trimmed by 2 bases and J by 4 bases, leaving 12 bases between them. The V gene's germline CDR1 is SGHNT and CDR2 YYREEE (reference sequence). CDR3: CASSFHGSGTEAFF. CDR3 DNA sequence: TGTGCCAGCAGCTTTCATGGAAGTGGCACTGAAGCTTTCTTT.

This chain uses TRBV3-1 (or the pseudogene TRBV3-2) with TRBJ2-5, with 12 bases matching TRBD2. V lost 1 base, J lost 5 bases, and 26 bases stayed unmatched. The germline V gene encodes CDR1 LGHDT and CDR2 YNNKEL (reference sequence). The CDR3 totals 23 residues. CDR3: CASSQATTAVKTSGSLTVETQYF. In DNA form, the CDR3 reads TGTGCCAGCAGCCAAGCGACTACCGCGGTAAAGACTAGCGGGAGTTTAACAGTCGAGACCCAGTACTTC.

The V call is TRBV29-1, the J call TRBJ2-5; TRBD2 matches 7 bases. CDR3 size: 13 residues. V lost 7 bases to trimming and J lost 4 bases; unmatched junction nucleotides: 9. Per the germline V gene, CDR1 is SQVTM and CDR2 is ANQGSEA. CDR3 coding DNA: TGCAGCGCTAGAGAAACGGGGGGAGAGACCCAGTACTTC. It yields the protein CSARETGGETQYF.

This chain connects TRBV30 to TRBJ1-3, with 11 nucleotides matching TRBD1. The V segment lost 7 bases and the J segment 10 bases; nucleotides outside the gene matches: 9. Germline CDR1 GTSNPN, CDR2 SVGIG (reference sequence). The CDR3 runs 13 residues. For the CDR3, the DNA is TGTGCCTCCACCCTAGGACAGGGGGCAACCATATATTTT. Translating it yields CASTLGQGATIYF.

The chain employs TRBV28 and TRBJ1-4; D is perhaps TRBD1 (5 bases). This CDR3 has 13 amino acids. From germline, CDR1 is MDHEN and CDR2 SYDVKM. CDR3 nucleotides: TGTGCAATCCGGGACTCTATTAATGAAAAACTGTTTTTT. Residues: CAIRDSINEKLFF.

The J gene is TRBJ1-5, the V gene TRBV5-1, with D unresolved. Germline V lookup: CDR1 SGHRS, CDR2 YFSETQ. This CDR3 spans 15 amino acids. Trimming removed 4 bases at V and 0 bases at J, with 11 bases between. The CDR3 DNA is TGCGCCAGCAGCCAGGACGGGGTTAGCAATCAGCCCCAGCATTTT. Translating it yields CASSQDGVSNQPQHF.

This chain joins TRBV10-3 and TRBJ2-7; D is unresolved. Germline CDR1 reads ENHRY; CDR2 reads SYGVKD. The CDR3 has 11 residues. Trimming took off 2 bases at V and 4 bases at J, with 3 bases between the two ends. The CDR3 DNA follows: TGTGCCATCAGTGAGCAATACGAGCAGTACTTC. This sequence encodes CAISEQYEQYF.

The genes are TRBV6-5 and TRBJ2-7, with TRBD1 identical over 8 bases. The V segment lost 6 bases and the J segment 1 base; nucleotides outside the gene matches: 8. The CDR3 covers 15 residues. Looked up from germline, CDR1 is MNHEY and CDR2 is SVGAGI. CDR3 protein: CASSSWTGKSYEQYF. Written as DNA, the CDR3 is TGTGCCAGCAGCTCCTGGACAGGGAAGTCCTACGAGCAGTACTTC.

The rearrangement links TRBV19 to TRBJ1-1; the match to TRBD1 covers 10 bases. The CDR3 totals 14 residues. CDR1 and CDR2 (germline): LNHDA, SQIVND (reference sequence). V shed 4 bases, J shed 4 bases, and the junction held 3 bases outside the gene matches. CDR3 DNA sequence: TGTGCCAGTAGTACGGGACAGGGGAGCACTGAAGCTTTCTTT. Translating gives CASSTGQGSTEAFF.

The CDR3 reads CASSLGGSGNTIYF. The CDR3 DNA follows: TGTGCCAGCAGCTTAGGGGGATCCGGAAACACCATATATTTT. V gene TRBV7-2 combines with J gene TRBJ1-3; D gene ambiguous. Germline V gives CDR1 SGHTA, CDR2 FQGNSA. The CDR3 covers 14 residues. Trimming removed 1 base from V and 4 bases from J, with 8 bases in between.

The chain's CDR3 is CASSVGSRTDNEQFF. The CDR3 DNA reads TGTGCCAGCAGCGTGGGGAGTCGGACAGACAATGAGCAGTTCTTC. J is TRBJ2-1 and V is TRBV9; tentatively, D is TRBD1 (6 bases). Germline CDR1 reads SGDLS; CDR2 reads YYNGEE. This CDR3 has 15 residues. The V gene lost 2 bases and the J gene lost 5 bases, with 14 bases spanning the gap.

This chain connects TRBV27 to TRBJ2-1; 7 positions agree with TRBD1. V dropped 2 bases and J dropped 15; count of bases not matched to a gene: 16. This CDR3 comprises 15 residues. CDR1 is MNHEY, CDR2 SMNVEV, per germline (reference sequence). CDR3 region: CASSLKISQTGFRFF. The DNA for the CDR3 is TGTGCCAGCAGTTTAAAAATTTCCCAGACAGGGTTTAGGTTCTTC.

The chain combines TRBV4-2 with TRBJ2-5; D possibly uses TRBD1 or TRBD2 (5 bases each). The germline V and J ends were trimmed by 1 base and 2 bases, with 11 bases remaining between them. This CDR3 is built from 15 residues. In germline, CDR1 is LGHNA, CDR2 YNFKEQ. CDR3 nucleotide sequence: TGTGCCAGCAGCCAAGGAGGGGCGAATCAAGAGACCCAGTACTTC. Protein sequence: CASSQGGANQETQYF.

The rearrangement links TRBV30 to TRBJ1-5, with unresolved D. This CDR3 has 14 amino acids. V shed 2 bases and J shed 5 bases, with 13 bases lying between them. Germline lookup yields CDR1 GTSNPN and CDR2 SVGIG (reference sequence). The DNA for the CDR3 is TGTGCCTGGAGTACGAACTTGGGAGATCAGCCCCAGCATTTT. It codes for CAWSTNLGDQPQHF.

The genes are TRBV5-1 and TRBJ2-1; D ambiguous. CDR1 and CDR2 from the germline V gene are SGHRS and YFSETQ. This CDR3 comprises 13 residues. V was shortened by 4 bases and J by 6 bases, with 11 bases between the two germline ends. The CDR3: CASSGGWSNEQFF. In DNA form, the CDR3 reads TGCGCCAGCAGCGGCGGTTGGAGCAATGAGCAGTTCTTC.

In nucleotides, the CDR3 is TGTGCCAGCAGCCCAGCCGGGACTTACAATGAGCAGTTCTTC. Its protein is CASSPAGTYNEQFF. J is TRBJ2-1 and V is TRBV5-4, with a weak D call TRBD2 (6 bases). V lost 4 bases to trimming and J lost 4 bases, with 12 bases between them. This CDR3 has 14 amino acids. The germline V gene has CDR1 SGHNT and CDR2 YYREEE (reference sequence).

The chain is built from TRBV11-2 and TRBJ2-7; 12 positions agree with TRBD2. Trimming cost V 5 bases and J 3 bases; bases outside gene matches: 8. The germline CDR1 and CDR2 sequences are SGHAT and FQNNGV. CDR3 length equals 16 residues. The CDR3 nucleotides are TGTGCCAGCAGCACAGCGCGGACTAGCGGGAACTACGAGCAGTACTTC. Amino acids: CASSTARTSGNYEQYF.

The rearrangement uses TRBV7-3 and TRBJ2-3; tentatively, D is TRBD2 (6 bases). V lost 5 bases and J 9 bases, leaving 15 bases between the germline ends. Germline assignment: CDR1 SGHTA and CDR2 FQGTGA. This CDR3 contains 13 residues. CDR3 sequence (DNA): TGTGCCAGCAGCCAAACGACTAGTTTGACGCAGTATTTT. This translates into CASSQTTSLTQYF. Drawing the rest from reference TRBV7-3 and TRBJ2-3, the complete variable domain is GAGVSQTPSNKVTEKGKYVELRCDPISGHTALYWYRQSLGQGPEFLIYFQGTGAADDSGLPNDRFFAVRPEGSVSTLKIQRTERGDSAVYLCASSQTTSLTQYFGPGTRLTVL.

The chain is built from TRBV28 and TRBJ2-6; the D is unclear. The germline V and J ends were trimmed by 4 bases and 5 bases, with 9 bases remaining between them. The CDR3 length is 14 residues. Germline CDR1 reads MDHEN; CDR2 reads SYDVKM. CDR3 nucleotides: TGTGCCAGCAGTTCCCCCCATCGGGCCAACGTCCTGACTTTC. It codes for CASSSPHRANVLTF.

The chain is built from TRBV2 and TRBJ2-3; D uncertain. Germline CDR1 SNHLY, CDR2 FYNNEI. V was cut by 7 bases and J by 4 bases, with 18 bases left in between. There are 15 residues in the CDR3. The CDR3 loop is CASIVGNSRADTQYF. The CDR3 DNA reads TGTGCCAGCATAGTAGGCAATTCGCGCGCAGATACGCAGTATTTT.

V gene TRBV3-1 (or the pseudogene TRBV3-2) combines with J gene TRBJ2-3; the D is unclear. V dropped 0 bases and J dropped 1 base, with 2 bases sitting between them. There are 13 residues in the CDR3. CDR1 and CDR2 from the germline V gene are LGHDT and YNNKEL (reference sequence). CDR3 protein: CASSQEGTDTQYF. The CDR3 DNA reads TGTGCCAGCAGCCAAGAAGGCACAGATACGCAGTATTTT.

V usage is TRBV18 and J usage is TRBJ1-6; D might be TRBD1 (5 bases). The CDR3 contains 15 residues. V was pared by 1 base and J by 8 bases, with 12 bases between. Germline assignment: CDR1 KGHSH and CDR2 LQKENI. The CDR3: CASSPLSGLDSPLHF. The CDR3 DNA is TGTGCCAGCTCACCACTTTCGGGACTGGATTCACCCCTCCACTTT. The full variable domain, rest sourced from reference TRBV18 and TRBJ1-6, is NAGVMQNPRHLVRRRGQEARLRCSPMKGHSHVYWYRQLPEEGLKFMVYLQKENIIDESGMPKERFSAEFPKEGPSILRIQQVVRGDSAAYFCASSPLSGLDSPLHFGNGTRLTVT.